This T cell receptor (beta chain) was obtained from a study of blood T cell repertoires in COVID-19. This clone was found once. Germline V gives CDR1 SQVTM, CDR2 ANQGSEA. V lost 5 bases, J lost 0 bases, and 3 bases stayed unmatched. The length of the CDR3 is 13 residues. Profiling relied on immunoSEQ multiplex PCR, and the TCRdb table lists in-frame clones only, not all of them. The sample lists more than 150,000 clones; 86% were seen once. Sequencing was done on a sample of peripheral blood. This rearrangement joins TRBV29-1 to TRBJ1-1, with TRBD1 identical over 7 bases. The TCR was taken from a man between 65 and 85 years old with active or convalescent COVID-19. The CDR3 DNA reads TGCAGCGTTCACAGGGGTATGAACACTGAAGCTTTCTTT. Translating it yields CSVHRGMNTEAFF.